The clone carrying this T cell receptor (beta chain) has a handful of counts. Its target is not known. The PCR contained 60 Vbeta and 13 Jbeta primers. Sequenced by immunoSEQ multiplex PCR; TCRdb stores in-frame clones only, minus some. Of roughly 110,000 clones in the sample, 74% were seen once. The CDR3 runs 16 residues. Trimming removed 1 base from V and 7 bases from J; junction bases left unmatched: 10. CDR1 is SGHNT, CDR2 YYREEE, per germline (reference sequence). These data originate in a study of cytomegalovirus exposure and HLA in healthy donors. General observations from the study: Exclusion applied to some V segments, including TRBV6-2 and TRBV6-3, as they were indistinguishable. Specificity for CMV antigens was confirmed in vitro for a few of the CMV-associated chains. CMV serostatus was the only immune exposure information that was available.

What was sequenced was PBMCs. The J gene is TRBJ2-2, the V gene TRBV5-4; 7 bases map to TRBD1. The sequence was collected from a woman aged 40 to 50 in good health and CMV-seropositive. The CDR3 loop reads CASSLFRGGAGGELFF. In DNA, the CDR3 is TGTGCCAGCAGCTTGTTCAGAGGGGGCGCGGGCGGGGAGCTGTTTTTT.